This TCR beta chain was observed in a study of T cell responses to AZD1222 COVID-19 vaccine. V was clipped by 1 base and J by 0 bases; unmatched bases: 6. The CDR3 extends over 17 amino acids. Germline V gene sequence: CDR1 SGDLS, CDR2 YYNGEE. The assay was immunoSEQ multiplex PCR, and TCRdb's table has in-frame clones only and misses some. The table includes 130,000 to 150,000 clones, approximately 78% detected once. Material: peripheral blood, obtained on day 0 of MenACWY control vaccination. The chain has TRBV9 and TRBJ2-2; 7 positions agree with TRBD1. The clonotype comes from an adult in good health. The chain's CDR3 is CASSVPSDRPNTGELFF. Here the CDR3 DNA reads TGTGCCAGCAGCGTACCGTCGGACAGGCCGAACACCGGGGAGCTGTTTTTT.